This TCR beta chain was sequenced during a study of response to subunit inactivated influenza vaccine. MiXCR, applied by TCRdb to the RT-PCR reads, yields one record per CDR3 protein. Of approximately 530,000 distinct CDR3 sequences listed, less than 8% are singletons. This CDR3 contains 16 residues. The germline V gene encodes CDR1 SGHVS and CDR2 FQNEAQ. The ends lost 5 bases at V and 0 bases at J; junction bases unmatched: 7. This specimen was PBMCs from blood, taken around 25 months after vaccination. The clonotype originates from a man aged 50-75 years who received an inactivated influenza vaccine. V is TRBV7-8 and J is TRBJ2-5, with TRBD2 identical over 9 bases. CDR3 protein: CASSQRASGNQETQYF. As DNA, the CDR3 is TGTGCCAGCAGCCAACGGGCTAGCGGGAACCAAGAGACCCAGTACTTC.